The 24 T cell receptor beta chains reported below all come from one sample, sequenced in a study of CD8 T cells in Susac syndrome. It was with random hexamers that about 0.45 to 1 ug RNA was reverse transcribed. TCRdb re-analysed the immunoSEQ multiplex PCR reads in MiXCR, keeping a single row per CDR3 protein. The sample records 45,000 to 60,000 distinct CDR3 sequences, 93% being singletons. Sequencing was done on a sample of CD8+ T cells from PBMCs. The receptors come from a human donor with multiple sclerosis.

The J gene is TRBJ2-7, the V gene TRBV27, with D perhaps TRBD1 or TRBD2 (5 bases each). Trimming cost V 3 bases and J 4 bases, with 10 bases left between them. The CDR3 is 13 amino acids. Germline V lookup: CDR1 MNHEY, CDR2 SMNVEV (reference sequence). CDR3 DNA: TGTGCCAGCAGTTTCGGGGACGTATACGAGCAGTACTTC. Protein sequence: CASSFGDVYEQYF.

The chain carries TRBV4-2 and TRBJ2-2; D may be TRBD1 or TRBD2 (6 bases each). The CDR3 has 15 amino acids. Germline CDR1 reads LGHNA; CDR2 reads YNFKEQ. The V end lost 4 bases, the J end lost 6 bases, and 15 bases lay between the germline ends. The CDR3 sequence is CASSLGQWEAGELFF. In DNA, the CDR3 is TGTGCCAGCAGCCTCGGACAGTGGGAGGCCGGGGAGCTGTTTTTT.

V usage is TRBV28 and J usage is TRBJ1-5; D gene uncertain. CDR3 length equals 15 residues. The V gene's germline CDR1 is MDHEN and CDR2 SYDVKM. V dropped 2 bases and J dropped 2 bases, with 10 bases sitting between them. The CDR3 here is CASSLGPAGNQPQHF. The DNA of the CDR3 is TGTGCCAGCAGTTTAGGGCCGGCGGGCAATCAGCCCCAGCATTTT.

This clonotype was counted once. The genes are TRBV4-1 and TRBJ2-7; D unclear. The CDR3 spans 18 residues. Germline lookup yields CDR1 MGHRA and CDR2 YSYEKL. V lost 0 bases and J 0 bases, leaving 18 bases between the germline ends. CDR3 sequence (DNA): TGCGCCAGCAGCCAAGATATTCCCAGTCGATTGGGCTCCTACGAGCAGTACTTC. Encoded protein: CASSQDIPSRLGSYEQYF.

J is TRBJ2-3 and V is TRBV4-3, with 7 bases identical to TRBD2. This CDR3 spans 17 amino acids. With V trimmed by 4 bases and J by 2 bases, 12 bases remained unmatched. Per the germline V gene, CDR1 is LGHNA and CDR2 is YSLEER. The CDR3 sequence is CASSLTPAGELTDTQYF. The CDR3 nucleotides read TGCGCCAGCAGCCTTACCCCTGCGGGGGAACTCACAGATACGCAGTATTTT.

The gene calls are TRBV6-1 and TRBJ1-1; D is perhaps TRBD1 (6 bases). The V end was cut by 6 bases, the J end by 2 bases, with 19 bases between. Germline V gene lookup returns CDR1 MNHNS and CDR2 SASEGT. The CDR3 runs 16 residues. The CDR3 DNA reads TGTGCCAGCAGAACAGGGTGGGGGGACCTTAACACTGAAGCTTTCTTT. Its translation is CASRTGWGDLNTEAFF.

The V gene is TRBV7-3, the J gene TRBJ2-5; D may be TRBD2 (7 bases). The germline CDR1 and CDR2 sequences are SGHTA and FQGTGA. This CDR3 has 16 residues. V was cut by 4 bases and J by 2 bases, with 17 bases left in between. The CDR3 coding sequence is TGTGCCAGCAGCTCCTTAGGGGGGGGTGGTCAAGAGACCCAGTACTTC. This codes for CASSSLGGGGQETQYF.

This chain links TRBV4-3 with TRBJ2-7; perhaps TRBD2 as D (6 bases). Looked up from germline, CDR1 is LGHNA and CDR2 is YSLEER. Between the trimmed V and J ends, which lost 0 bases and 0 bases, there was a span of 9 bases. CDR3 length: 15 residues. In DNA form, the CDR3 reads TGCGCCAGCAGCCAAGAGGAGGGCAGCTCCTACGAGCAGTACTTC. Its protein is CASSQEEGSSYEQYF.

The CDR3 region is CSVEGWWSSYNEQFF. The CDR3, as DNA: TGCAGCGTTGAAGGATGGTGGAGCTCCTACAATGAGCAGTTCTTC. The chain is built from TRBV29-1 and TRBJ2-1; D remains unclear. The ends were cut back, 1 base at V and 0 bases at J, with 10 bases in the middle. Germline values: CDR1 SQVTM, CDR2 ANQGSEA. This CDR3 is built from 15 residues.

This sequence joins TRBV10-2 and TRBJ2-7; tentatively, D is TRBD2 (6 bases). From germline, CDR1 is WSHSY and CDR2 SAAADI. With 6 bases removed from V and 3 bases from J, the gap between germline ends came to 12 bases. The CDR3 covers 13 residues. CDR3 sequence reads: CASRDGGVYEQYF. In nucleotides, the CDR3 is TGCGCCAGCAGAGACGGAGGGGTCTACGAGCAGTACTTC.

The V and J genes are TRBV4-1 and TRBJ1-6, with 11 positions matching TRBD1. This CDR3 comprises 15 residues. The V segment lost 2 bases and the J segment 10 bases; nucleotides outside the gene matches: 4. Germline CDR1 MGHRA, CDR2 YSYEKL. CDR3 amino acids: CASSQRTGGPSPLHF. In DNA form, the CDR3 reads TGCGCCAGCAGCCAAAGGACAGGGGGCCCATCACCCCTCCACTTT.

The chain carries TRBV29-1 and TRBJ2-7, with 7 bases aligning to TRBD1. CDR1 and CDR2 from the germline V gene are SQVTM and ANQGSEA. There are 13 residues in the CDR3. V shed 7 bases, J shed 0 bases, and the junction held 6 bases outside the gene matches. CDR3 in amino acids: CSARDSLSYEQYF. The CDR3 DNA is TGCAGCGCTCGGGACAGCCTCTCCTACGAGCAGTACTTC.

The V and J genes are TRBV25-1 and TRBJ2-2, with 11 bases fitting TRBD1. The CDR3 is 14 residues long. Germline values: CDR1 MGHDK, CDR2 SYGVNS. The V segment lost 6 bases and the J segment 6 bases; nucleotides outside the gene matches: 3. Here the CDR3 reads CASRAGQGAGELFF. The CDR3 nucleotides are TGTGCCAGCAGGGCGGGACAGGGGGCCGGGGAGCTGTTTTTT.

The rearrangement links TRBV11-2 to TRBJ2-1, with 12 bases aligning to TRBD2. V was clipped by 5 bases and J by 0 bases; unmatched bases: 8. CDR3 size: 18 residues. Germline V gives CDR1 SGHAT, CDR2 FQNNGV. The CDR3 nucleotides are TGTGCCAGCAGCAGGACTAGCGGGGCGCCGAGCTCCTACAATGAGCAGTTCTTC. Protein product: CASSRTSGAPSSYNEQFF.

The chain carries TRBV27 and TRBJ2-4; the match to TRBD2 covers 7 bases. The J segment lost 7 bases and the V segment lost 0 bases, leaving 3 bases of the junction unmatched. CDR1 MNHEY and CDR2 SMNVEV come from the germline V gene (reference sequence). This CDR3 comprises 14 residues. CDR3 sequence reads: CASSLSTGGNIQYF. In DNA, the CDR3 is TGTGCCAGCAGTTTATCGACGGGGGGTAACATTCAGTACTTC.

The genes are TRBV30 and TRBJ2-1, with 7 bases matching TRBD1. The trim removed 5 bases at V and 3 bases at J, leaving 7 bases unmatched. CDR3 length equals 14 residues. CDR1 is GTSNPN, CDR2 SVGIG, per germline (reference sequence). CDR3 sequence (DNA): TGTGCCTGGGCCCGTGGGACAGTCTACAATGAGCAGTTCTTC. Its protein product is CAWARGTVYNEQFF.

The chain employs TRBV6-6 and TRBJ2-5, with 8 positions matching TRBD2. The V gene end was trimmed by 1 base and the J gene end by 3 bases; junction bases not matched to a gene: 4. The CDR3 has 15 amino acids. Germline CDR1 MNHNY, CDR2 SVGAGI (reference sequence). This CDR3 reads CASSYWTGGEETQYF. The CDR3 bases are TGTGCCAGCAGTTACTGGACGGGGGGGGAAGAGACCCAGTACTTC.

DNA for the CDR3: TGCAGTGCCAAGCAACGGGGGGGCGGTGCTGTCTTGCACGAGCAGTACTTC. The encoded protein is CSAKQRGGGAVLHEQYF. V usage is TRBV20-1 and J usage is TRBJ2-7, with TRBD2 matching 8 bases. This CDR3 region has 17 residues. Trimming cost V 6 bases and J 5 bases; bases outside gene matches: 21. The germline gives CDR1 DFQATT, CDR2 SNEGSKA (reference sequence).

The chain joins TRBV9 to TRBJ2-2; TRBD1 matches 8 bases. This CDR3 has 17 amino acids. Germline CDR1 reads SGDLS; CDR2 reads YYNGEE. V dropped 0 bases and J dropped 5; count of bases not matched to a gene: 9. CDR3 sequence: CASSVAVDRVGTGELFF. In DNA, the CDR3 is TGTGCCAGCAGCGTAGCTGTGGACAGGGTAGGGACCGGGGAGCTGTTTTTT.

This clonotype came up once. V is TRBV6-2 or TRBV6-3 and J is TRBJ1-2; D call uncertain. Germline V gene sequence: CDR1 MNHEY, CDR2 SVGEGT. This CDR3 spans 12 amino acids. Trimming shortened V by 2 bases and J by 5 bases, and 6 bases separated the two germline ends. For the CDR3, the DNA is TGTGCCAGCAGTTACGGGGAATATGGCTACACCTTC. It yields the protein CASSYGEYGYTF.

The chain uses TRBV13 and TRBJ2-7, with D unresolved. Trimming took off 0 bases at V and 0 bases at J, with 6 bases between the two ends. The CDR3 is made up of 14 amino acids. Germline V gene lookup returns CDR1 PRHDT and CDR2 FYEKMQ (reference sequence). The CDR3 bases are TGTGCCAGCAGCTTAGGGACCTCCTCCTACGAGCAGTACTTC. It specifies CASSLGTSSYEQYF.

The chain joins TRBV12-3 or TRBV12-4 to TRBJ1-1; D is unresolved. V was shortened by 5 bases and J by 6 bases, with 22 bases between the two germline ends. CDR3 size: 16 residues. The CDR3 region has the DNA TGTGCCAGCAGTATGCTGACCCAAGGAGCGTTACCTGAAGCTTTCTTT. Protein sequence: CASSMLTQGALPEAFF.

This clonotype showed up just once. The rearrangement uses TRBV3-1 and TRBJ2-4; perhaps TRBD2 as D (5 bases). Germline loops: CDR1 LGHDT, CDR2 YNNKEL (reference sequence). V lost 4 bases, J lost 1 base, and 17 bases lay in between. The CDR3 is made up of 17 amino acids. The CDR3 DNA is TGTGCCAGCAGCCCTCCCCGGACGTCGGGGGCCAAAAACATTCAGTACTTC. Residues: CASSPPRTSGAKNIQYF. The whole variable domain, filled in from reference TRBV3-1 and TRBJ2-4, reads DTAVSQTPKYLVTQMGNDKSIKCEQNLGHDTMYWYKQDSKKFLKIMFSYNNKELIINETVPNRFSPKSPDKAHLNLHINSLELGDSAVYFCASSPPRTSGAKNIQYFGAGTRLSVL.

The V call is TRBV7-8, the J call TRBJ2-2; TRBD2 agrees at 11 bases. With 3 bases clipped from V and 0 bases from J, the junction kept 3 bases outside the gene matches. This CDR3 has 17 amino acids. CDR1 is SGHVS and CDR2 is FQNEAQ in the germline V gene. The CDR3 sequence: CASSFQLAGANTGELFF. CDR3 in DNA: TGTGCCAGCAGCTTCCAACTAGCGGGGGCGAACACCGGGGAGCTGTTTTTT.